A selection of T cell receptor beta chains follows, all from one sample in a study of T cell responses to AZD1222 COVID-19 vaccine. Sequenced by immunoSEQ multiplex PCR; TCRdb stores in-frame clones only, minus some. This sample carries over 100,000 clones, about nine tenths of them seen once, and the ten largest clones take about 7.1%. The input for sequencing was peripheral blood, taken on day 0 of AZD1222 vaccination. These receptors came from an adult in good health. The CDR3 runs from the conserved cysteine through the conserved F or W. D genes are given only for firm matches. Not every row has a clone size; where given, it reads once, few, many or a size class.

size	V	J	D	DNA	CDR3
-	TRBV30	TRBJ1-4	-	TGTGCCTGGAGCCCTTTCGGTGGAAGGGAAAAACTGTTTTTT	CAWSPFGGREKLFF
once	TRBV5-1	TRBJ2-2	TRBD1	TGCGCCAGCAGCTTGCTAGGACAGGACACCGGGGAGCTGTTTTTT	CASSLLGQDTGELFF
-	TRBV7-2	TRBJ2-3	-	TGTGCCAGCAGCACCGGCCGCCGGGATACGCAGTATTTT	CASSTGRRDTQYF
-	TRBV6-1	TRBJ1-4	-	TGTGCCAGCAGTGAGGTCACTGAAAAACTGTTTTTT	CASSEVTEKLFF
-	TRBV6-5	TRBJ2-7	TRBD1	TGTGCCAGCATCTCCAGGGGGACCTACGAGCAGTACTTC	CASISRGTYEQYF
-	TRBV2	TRBJ2-7	-	TGTGCCAGCAGTGAAAGCCAGGACGAGCAGTACTTC	CASSESQDEQYF
-	TRBV2	TRBJ1-2	TRBD1	TGTGCCAGCAGCCGAATCGTGGGACAGGGTGGCTACACCTTC	CASSRIVGQGGYTF
once	TRBV6-4	TRBJ1-5	-	TGTGCCAGCAGTGAAATTCACGGGCCCGGTCAGCCCCAGCATTTT	CASSEIHGPGQPQHF
-	TRBV14	TRBJ2-1	TRBD1	TGTGCCAGCAGCCAAATGAAAAGGGGGCGATTCAGCAATGAGCAGTTCTTC	CASSQMKRGRFSNEQFF
-	TRBV4-1	TRBJ1-2	-	TGCGCCAGCAGCGGCCGGGAGAAGGGCCTTGTGGGCTACACCTTC	CASSGREKGLVGYTF
-	TRBV28	TRBJ1-3	-	TGTGCCAGCAGCCCCGCGCGCCCGAACACCATATATTTT	CASSPARPNTIYF
-	TRBV10-2	TRBJ1-1	-	TGCGCCAGCACCGACGCAGGGGCTCCCCGGGACACTGAAGCTTTCTTT	CASTDAGAPRDTEAFF
-	TRBV3-1/TRBV3-2	TRBJ1-1	-	TGTGCCAGCAGCCGAACAGGGTCCTCGAACACTGAAGCTTTCTTT	CASSRTGSSNTEAFF
-	TRBV9	TRBJ2-3	-	TGTGCCAGCAGCGTAGAGAGGTTCACAGATACGCAGTATTTT	CASSVERFTDTQYF
-	TRBV5-6	TRBJ1-2	-	TGTGCCAGCAGTTATCAGCGTAACTATGGCTACACCTTC	CASSYQRNYGYTF
-	TRBV2	TRBJ2-7	TRBD2	TGTGCCAGCAGTGTTGGCGGGGGGTACTACGAGCAGTACTTC	CASSVGGGYYEQYF
-	TRBV10-2	TRBJ1-1	-	TGCGCCAGCAGTGATTCGATCGGGACTGAAGCTTTCTTT	CASSDSIGTEAFF
-	TRBV18	TRBJ2-3	-	TGTGCCAGCTCACAAATTTTACAGGGTCCAGATACGCAGTATTTT	CASSQILQGPDTQYF
-	TRBV7-3	TRBJ1-6	-	TGTGCCAGCAGCTTATATGAAGCAGGCCTGAATTCACCCCTCCACTTT	CASSLYEAGLNSPLHF
-	TRBV27	TRBJ2-5	-	TGTGCCAGCAGCGGCATCAGGGCGCAGGGTGGGAAGACCCAGTACTTC	CASSGIRAQGGKTQYF
-	TRBV6-5	TRBJ1-2	-	TGTGCCAGCAGTTACTCCGAGGCGTCGCACTACACCTTC	CASSYSEASHYTF
-	TRBV7-8	TRBJ2-2	-	TGTGCCAGCAGCTTAGAATTTGACGCGAACACCGGGGAGCTGTTTTTT	CASSLEFDANTGELFF
-	TRBV28	TRBJ1-3	-	TGTGCCAGCCCCGCGGGGGGCTCGGGAAACACCATATATTTT	CASPAGGSGNTIYF
-	TRBV30	TRBJ1-1	-	TGTGCCAGGTCCGACAGCCCTCATTCCGTGAACACTGAAGCTTTCTTT	CARSDSPHSVNTEAFF
-	TRBV24-1	TRBJ1-4	-	TGTGCCACCAGTGATTTGGGGAGGGTAGCGGGGAAACTGTTTTTT	CATSDLGRVAGKLFF
-	TRBV6-2/TRBV6-3	TRBJ1-2	-	TGTGCCAGCAGTTCAATTATCATGACAGAAGACTATGGCTACACCTTC	CASSSIIMTEDYGYTF
-	TRBV6-2/TRBV6-3	TRBJ1-1	TRBD1	TGTGCCAGCAGTTCACAGGGGGTGAGCACTGAAGCTTTCTTT	CASSSQGVSTEAFF
-	TRBV28	TRBJ1-3	TRBD1	TGTGCCAGCAGTTCCCCTGGACAGGGTGGCACCATATATTTT	CASSSPGQGGTIYF
-	TRBV7-2	TRBJ1-2	-	TGTGCCAGCAGCTTAGTGTCAGAAACTGACTATGGCTACACCTTC	CASSLVSETDYGYTF
few	TRBV9	TRBJ2-2	-	TGTGCCAGCAGTCCTATTGGAGCCGTGCGCACCGGGGAGCTGTTTTTT	CASSPIGAVRTGELFF
-	TRBV15	TRBJ1-3	-	TGTGCCACCAGCAGGGAGATCCTAAGTCGGGCGAGCTCTGGAAACACCATATATTTT	CATSREILSRASSGNTIYF
once	TRBV28	TRBJ2-1	TRBD2	TGTGCCAGCAGTCATACCCTTCGAGCGGGGTCCTACAATGAGCAGTTCTTC	CASSHTLRAGSYNEQFF
-	TRBV7-3	TRBJ2-7	TRBD1	TGTGCCAGCAGCCCCCTTTTTACAGGGGGGACATGCGAGCAGTACTTC	CASSPLFTGGTCEQYF
-	TRBV5-3	TRBJ2-7	TRBD2	TGTGCCTGCCACGGGACTAGGAGGGAAGAGCAGTACTTC	CACHGTRREEQYF
-	TRBV29-1	TRBJ2-3	TRBD2	TGCAGCGGTCGACTAGCGGGGGGCACAGATACGCAGTATTTT	CSGRLAGGTDTQYF
-	TRBV7-2	TRBJ1-1	TRBD1	TGTGCCAGCAGCACTGGGGTAGGGGGCGGCCGGGGCACTGAAGCTTTCTTT	CASSTGVGGGRGTEAFF
few	TRBV27	TRBJ1-5	TRBD1	TGTGCCAGCAGTCTTACAGGGGCGTATAGCAATCAGCCCCAGCATTTT	CASSLTGAYSNQPQHF
-	TRBV7-2	TRBJ2-1	TRBD2	TGTGCCAGCAGCTTGTATGGCGGGGGGGCCTACAATGAGCAGTTCTTC	CASSLYGGGAYNEQFF
-	TRBV30	TRBJ1-5	TRBD1	TGTGCCTGGAGCCGGGACAGGAATCAGCCCCAGCATTTT	CAWSRDRNQPQHF
-	TRBV20-1	TRBJ2-3	-	TGCAGTGAAGAGGGGAAGGATACGCAGTATTTT	CSEEGKDTQYF
-	TRBV10-3	TRBJ2-1	-	TGTGCCATCAGTGAAGGGCGGGGAGATTACAATGAGCAGTTCTTC	CAISEGRGDYNEQFF
-	TRBV30	TRBJ1-5	TRBD1	TGTGCCTGGAGTTACCCGGGACAGGGCGGGCAGCCCCAGCATTTT	CAWSYPGQGGQPQHF
-	TRBV30	TRBJ1-1	TRBD1	TGTGCCTGGAGTCGGGCAGGGGGCTTGGACACTGAAGCTTTCTTT	CAWSRAGGLDTEAFF
-	TRBV4-3	TRBJ1-2	TRBD1	TGCGCCAGCAGCCAGGGACAGTTGAGCCGTAACTATGGCTACACCTTC	CASSQGQLSRNYGYTF
-	TRBV7-9	TRBJ1-1	-	TGTGCCAGCAGCTTAGGAACCGGGATGACTGAAGCTTTCTTT	CASSLGTGMTEAFF
-	TRBV24-1	TRBJ1-2	-	TGTGCCACCAGTCGCGAGCAATTTAATGGCTACACCTTC	CATSREQFNGYTF
-	TRBV14	TRBJ2-1	TRBD2	TGTGCCAGCAGCCATCATCCCGGGACTAGTAGTGAGCAGTTCTTC	CASSHHPGTSSEQFF